This T cell receptor (beta chain) comes out of a study of read filtering for tumor transcriptome and immune sequencing. At the level of the study: DNase treatment preceded whole-transcriptome library preparation. General observations from the study: Without single-read clonotypes, shared clonotype proportions correlated more between IR-seq and RNA-seq.

This library used 300 to 500 ng RNA and molecular barcoded adaptors spanning alpha/delta and beta/gamma chains. A single record per CDR3 protein comes from TCRdb applying MiXCR to the reads. In the table there are roughly 90,000 distinct CDR3 sequences, 9% to 15% of which are singletons. This CDR3 has 14 residues. V dropped 4 bases and J dropped 0 bases, with 7 bases sitting between them. Germline-derived CDR1 and CDR2 are MGHDK and SYGVNS. This clonotype was counted between two and nine times. Its antigen is unknown. V and J are TRBV25-1 and TRBJ2-4; D is unresolved. Sequenced: a population of CD138-negative cells sorted from bone marrow. The sequence came from a donor aged 40 or over with multiple myeloma. CDR3: CASSGSLAKNIQYF. The DNA for the CDR3 is TGTGCCAGCAGTGGATCGCTAGCCAAAAACATTCAGTACTTC.